This passage covers 21 T cell receptor beta chains from one sample sequenced in a study of cytomegalovirus exposure and HLA in healthy donors. This PCR relied on a set of 60 Vbeta primers and 13 Jbeta primers. Generated by immunoSEQ multiplex PCR, the TCRdb table keeps only in-frame clones and is missing some. The table lists about 150,000 clones, 70% to 80% of them singletons, with 7.7% in the top ten. The sample taken for sequencing was PBMCs. The origin of the receptors is a man aged 25-45 years in good health and CMV-seropositive.

This rearrangement joins TRBV9 to TRBJ1-1; D is possibly TRBD1 (6 bases). In germline, CDR1 is SGDLS, CDR2 YYNGEE. CDR3 length: 15 residues. Trimming took off 3 bases at V and 4 bases at J, with 16 bases between the two ends. In DNA form, the CDR3 reads TGTGCCAGCAGCGGTCCCTCGGGAGGGGGCACTGAAGCTTTCTTT. This translates into CASSGPSGGGTEAFF.

V is TRBV9 and J is TRBJ2-5; 7 bases map to TRBD1. The DNA end is a closer match to TRBJ2-7, so the J assignment may be wrong. The CDR3 loop spans 14 amino acids. Per germline, CDR1 SGDLS and CDR2 YYNGEE. The CDR3 bases are TGTGCCAGCAGCCCCCGGGACAGTTCCTACGAGCAGTACTTC. Residues: CASSPRDSSYEQYF.

The chain couples TRBV5-4 to TRBJ1-3; TRBD1 is a possible D gene (6 bases). Trimming removed 2 bases at V and 0 bases at J, with 12 bases between. The CDR3 is 16 amino acids. CDR1 and CDR2 from the germline V gene are SGHNT and YYREEE (reference sequence). As DNA, the CDR3 is TGTGCCAGCAGCTTAACAGGGAGACACTCTGGAAACACCATATATTTT. This codes for CASSLTGRHSGNTIYF.

This chain links TRBV7-9 with TRBJ1-1; D is perhaps TRBD1 (5 bases). The CDR3 is made up of 19 amino acids. Germline values: CDR1 SEHNR, CDR2 FQNEAQ (reference sequence). Trimming left V 0 bases short and J 3 bases short, with 23 bases between. The CDR3 bases are TGTGCCAGCAGCTTAGCCCTCGGGGGTGCGGGGTGGGGGGACACTGAAGCTTTCTTT. Its protein is CASSLALGGAGWGDTEAFF.

CDR3 coding DNA: TGTGCCAGTAGGACCCTAGCGGGAGTCAGCACCGGGGAGCTGTTTTTT. Amino acid sequence: CASRTLAGVSTGELFF. The J gene is TRBJ2-2, the V gene TRBV19; 10 nucleotides agree with TRBD2. The CDR3 consists of 16 residues. J was trimmed by 4 bases and V by 6 bases; bases with no gene match: 8. The germline V gene encodes CDR1 LNHDA and CDR2 SQIVND (reference sequence).

The chain has TRBV27 and TRBJ1-5, with 10 nucleotides matching TRBD1. The V gene end was trimmed by 8 bases and the J gene end by 7 bases; junction bases not matched to a gene: 5. Per the germline V gene, CDR1 is MNHEY and CDR2 is SMNVEV (reference sequence). There are 13 residues in the CDR3. The DNA of the CDR3 is TGTGCCAGCTGGGACAGGGGTCAACAGCCCCAGCATTTT. Protein product: CASWDRGQQPQHF.

J is TRBJ2-7 and V is TRBV6-1; 7 bases agree with TRBD1. The CDR3 totals 14 residues. The V gene's germline CDR1 is MNHNS and CDR2 SASEGT. After removal of 2 bases from V and 3 bases from J, the junction contained 4 bases not matched to a gene. CDR3 DNA: TGTGCCAGCAGTGAAAGGACAGGCATCTACGAGCAGTACTTC. It translates to CASSERTGIYEQYF.

The chain carries TRBV19 and TRBJ1-1; D call uncertain. Germline CDR1 LNHDA, CDR2 SQIVND (reference sequence). The V end was cut by 7 bases, the J end by 3 bases, with 12 bases between. The CDR3 has 13 amino acids. The CDR3 is CASIQAGYTEAFF. The DNA for the CDR3 is TGTGCCAGTATCCAGGCGGGCTACACTGAAGCTTTCTTT.

The chain carries TRBV4-3 and TRBJ2-3; 8 bases line up with TRBD2. This CDR3 has 15 amino acids. Germline-derived CDR1 and CDR2 are LGHNA and YSLEER. After removal of 1 base from V and 4 bases from J, the junction contained 4 bases not matched to a gene. CDR3 residues: CASSQVGGAADTQYF. As DNA, the CDR3 is TGCGCCAGCAGCCAAGTCGGGGGGGCAGCAGATACGCAGTATTTT.

V usage is TRBV5-1 and J usage is TRBJ2-5, with TRBD2 matching over 8 bases. After removal of 0 bases from V and 2 bases from J, the junction contained 3 bases not matched to a gene. The length of the CDR3 is 15 residues. Germline lookup yields CDR1 SGHRS and CDR2 YFSETQ. CDR3 nucleotides: TGCGCCAGCAGCTTGGTGCCGGGAGGGCAAGAGACCCAGTACTTC. Protein product: CASSLVPGGQETQYF.

J is TRBJ2-1 and V is TRBV5-4, with no clear D. V gave up 4 bases and J gave up 4 bases, with 9 bases separating them. Looked up from germline, CDR1 is SGHNT and CDR2 is YYREEE (reference sequence). The CDR3 has 13 residues. The CDR3 DNA is TGTGCCAGCAGCCAGCGCGGTTACAATGAGCAGTTCTTC. The encoded protein is CASSQRGYNEQFF.

This clone turned up a few times. V is TRBV11-2 and J is TRBJ2-5, with D unresolved. Germline CDR1 SGHAT, CDR2 FQNNGV. The CDR3 consists of 13 residues. With 3 bases removed from V and 3 bases from J, the gap between germline ends came to 8 bases. The CDR3, as DNA: TGTGCCAGCAGCTTCTACCTTAAAGAGACCCAGTACTTC. Protein product: CASSFYLKETQYF. Filled out from reference TRBV11-2 and TRBJ2-5, the complete variable domain reads EAGVAQSPRYKIIEKRQSVAFWCNPISGHATLYWYQQILGQGPKLLIQFQNNGVVDDSQLPKDRFSAERLKGVDSTLKIQPAKLEDSAVYLCASSFYLKETQYFGPGTRLLVL.

The chain employs TRBV25-1 and TRBJ2-7; the D gene is possibly TRBD2 (5 bases). CDR3 length: 11 residues. The V and J ends lost 3 bases and 12 bases respectively, with 12 bases between them. CDR1 is MGHDK, CDR2 SYGVNS, per germline. CDR3 protein: CASSDSAGPYF. CDR3 nucleotide sequence: TGTGCCAGCAGTGATAGCGCCGGACCGTACTTC.

V gene TRBV7-8 combines with J gene TRBJ2-2; 9 bases map to TRBD2. With 4 bases clipped from V and 7 bases from J, the junction kept 13 bases outside the gene matches. The CDR3 is made up of 17 amino acids. CDR1 and CDR2 (germline): SGHVS, FQNEAQ. Written as DNA, the CDR3 is TGTGCCAGCAGCTCCCGCAAGCTAGCGGGGATTAGCGGGGAGCTGTTTTTT. It is translated as CASSSRKLAGISGELFF.

In its sample, this clone was seen once. J is TRBJ1-3 and V is TRBV5-8, with TRBD1 matching 9 bases. The germline gives CDR1 SGHTS, CDR2 YDEGEE. The CDR3 extends over 13 amino acids. With V trimmed by 10 bases and J by 5 bases, 7 bases remained unmatched. For the CDR3, the DNA is TGTGCCGGGACAGGGTCAATTCGAAACACCATATATTTT. Translated: CAGTGSIRNTIYF.

In this sample, this clone turned up a few times. The chain combines TRBV11-2 with TRBJ2-7, with TRBD1 as a possible D gene (6 bases). In germline, CDR1 is SGHAT, CDR2 FQNNGV. The CDR3 runs 15 residues. Trimming removed 5 bases from V and 3 bases from J, with 17 bases in between. CDR3 coding DNA: TGTGCCAGCAGCCGAGCTTGGGGGCAGGACTACGAGCAGTACTTC. Its protein is CASSRAWGQDYEQYF.

The V gene is TRBV9, the J gene TRBJ1-3, with D possibly TRBD1 on 5 matching bases. Germline assignment: CDR1 SGDLS and CDR2 YYNGEE. The length of the CDR3 is 15 residues. Trimming removed 4 bases from V and 0 bases from J, with 11 bases in between. The CDR3 nucleotides are TGTGCCAGCAGCCCTGGGGCTGTCTCTGGAAACACCATATATTTT. It codes for CASSPGAVSGNTIYF.

J is TRBJ1-6 and V is TRBV9; 8 bases map to TRBD1. The V gene's germline CDR1 is SGDLS and CDR2 YYNGEE. V was clipped by 3 bases and J by 9 bases; unmatched bases: 11. The CDR3 extends over 16 amino acids. The DNA for the CDR3 is TGTGCCAGCAGCGCCAGAGGGGCAGGGGGCGGTTCACCCCTCCACTTT. This translates into CASSARGAGGGSPLHF.

J is TRBJ2-3 and V is TRBV30; possibly TRBD2 for D (6 bases). V gave up 4 bases and J gave up 2 bases, with 19 bases separating them. The CDR3 has 16 residues. Germline V gene data show CDR1 as GTSNPN and CDR2 as SVGIG (reference sequence). CDR3 bases: TGTGCCTGGACGGCGGGATCTGCCTCTTACACAGATACGCAGTATTTT. The encoded protein is CAWTAGSASYTDTQYF.

Only a few counts were recorded for this clone. The chain joins TRBV5-4 to TRBJ2-7; a possible D gene is TRBD2 (5 bases). The CDR3 runs to 13 residues. V was trimmed by 10 bases and J by 0 bases, leaving 14 bases between them. CDR1 SGHNT and CDR2 YYREEE come from the germline V gene (reference sequence). In nucleotides, the CDR3 is TGTGCCCTGGGAACTAGAAACTCCTACGAGCAGTACTTC. Translation: CALGTRNSYEQYF.

The rearrangement links TRBV2 to TRBJ1-2; D remains unclear. The CDR3 extends over 15 amino acids. Trimming removed 0 bases at V and 4 bases at J, with 12 bases between. In germline, CDR1 is SNHLY, CDR2 FYNNEI. CDR3 amino acids: CASSEAQWASYGYTF. The CDR3 nucleotides are TGTGCCAGCAGTGAAGCCCAGTGGGCCTCCTATGGCTACACCTTC.